This T cell receptor (beta chain) was identified in a study of OX40 agonist ivuxolimab in advanced cancers. Study-level points and caveats: Expansion of clones was among the lowest in partial responders at 0.1-3.0 mg/kg.

The germline CDR1 and CDR2 sequences are SGDLS and YYNGEE. Trimming removed 2 bases at V and 4 bases at J, with 13 bases between. CDR3 length: 15 amino acids. This table comes from immunoSEQ multiplex PCR, and its TCRdb copy is limited to in-frame clones, with some not included. The table lists just under 85,000 clones, about 81% of them singletons. A note on this clone: Its cognate antigen is unknown.

The sequencing here drew on CD4+ or CD8+ T cells sorted from blood, taken in a trial of the OX40 agonist ivuxolimab. This receptor was identified in an adult with an advanced solid tumor such as melanoma, head and neck, liver or kidney cancer. The chain employs TRBV9 and TRBJ2-1, with D perhaps matching TRBD1 or TRBD2 (6 bases each). CDR3 in amino acids: CASSVAGGPYNEQFF. The CDR3, as DNA: TGTGCCAGCAGCGTGGCCGGGGGCCCGTACAATGAGCAGTTCTTC.